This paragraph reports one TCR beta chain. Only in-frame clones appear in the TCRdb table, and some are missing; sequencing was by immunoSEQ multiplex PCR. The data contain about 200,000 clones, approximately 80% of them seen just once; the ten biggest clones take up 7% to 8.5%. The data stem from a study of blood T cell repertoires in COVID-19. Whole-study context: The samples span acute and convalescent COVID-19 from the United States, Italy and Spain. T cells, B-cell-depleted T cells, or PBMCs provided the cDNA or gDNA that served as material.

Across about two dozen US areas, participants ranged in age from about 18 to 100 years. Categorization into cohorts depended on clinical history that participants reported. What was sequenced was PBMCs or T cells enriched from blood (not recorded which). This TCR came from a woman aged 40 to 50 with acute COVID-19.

The DNA for the CDR3 is TGTGCCACCATAGGTAGCGGAGGCGATGAGCAGTTCTTC. This codes for CATIGSGGDEQFF. J is TRBJ2-1 and V is TRBV24-1, with D tentatively TRBD2 (6 bases). Per germline, CDR1 KGHDR and CDR2 SFDVKD. The length of the CDR3 is 13 residues. Deletions cut 8 bases from V and 8 bases from J, with 15 bases between.